The sequence of this T cell receptor beta chain was determined in a study of shared clonotypes between healthy human individuals. Selected positively for CCR7 and CD45RO-negative, naive CD8 cells excluded terminally differentiated effector memory CD45RA+ cells. Adults of Caucasian background living in Nashville, Tennessee made up all donors. Evenly divided among several immunoSEQ plates was the genomic DNA of each subset. Some 30,000 T cell genomes (about 0.2 ug DNA) went into each sorted-subset replicate. Repertoires were generated with immunoSEQ multiplex PCR, while TCRdb's copy carries only in-frame clones and drops some. The sample holds 1.5 million to 2.5 million clones, about 95% seen once. Worth noting for this clone: Its specificity is not known.

The CDR3 is 16 residues long. CDR1 SGDLS and CDR2 YYNGEE come from the germline V gene. V gave up 1 base and J gave up 1 base, with 15 bases separating them. Whole-study results and caveats: Several donors shared around 5% of their naive CD4 clonotypes.

Sequencing was performed on naive CD8+ T cells sorted from blood. The J gene is TRBJ2-7, the V gene TRBV9; the D gene is possibly TRBD1 (5 bases). This TCR derives from a man between 18 and 35 years old in good health. CDR3 amino acids: CASSVSGQPRSYEQYF. CDR3 in DNA: TGTGCCAGCAGCGTATCAGGGCAGCCGCGGTCCTACGAGCAGTACTTC.